What follows describes a single TCR beta chain. The target antigen is unknown. From germline, CDR1 is SGHDT and CDR2 YYEEEE. V was clipped by 4 bases and J by 4 bases, with 20 bases between them. This CDR3 is built from 16 residues. This entry belongs to a study of Ad26.COV2.S vaccination and SARS-CoV-2 variants. Study results and limitations: Assessments of TCR breadth and depth may have underestimated the total T cell responses. Non-spike TCR breadth showed similarity between vaccine and placebo recipients. Breadth, reportedly substantial, characterized the spike-specific CD8+ and CD4+ T cell responses after vaccination.

Sequencing used immunoSEQ multiplex PCR; TCRdb keeps in-frame clones, though not all of them. The table shows around 370,000 clones, with approximately 85% occurring only once. Treatment described: around 19 received Ad26.COV2.S at low or high dose, single or two shots; 5 received placebo; per-sample allocation not given. Sampling happened 63 days after the first vaccine or placebo injection. Expression of Wuhan-strain SARS-CoV-2 spike came from the Ad26 vector that formed the vaccine. This rearrangement joins TRBV5-6 to TRBJ1-2; D gene ambiguous. This clonotype originated in a person between 18 and 65 years old who received the Ad26.COV2.S COVID-19 vaccine or a placebo. The specimen comprised peripheral blood, sampled in a trial of Ad26.COV2.S vaccine versus placebo. The CDR3 reads CASSAAGQPQTYGYTF. The CDR3 region has the DNA TGTGCCAGCAGCGCGGCGGGCCAGCCTCAAACCTATGGCTACACCTTC.